This is a list of T cell receptor beta chains from one sample in a study of T cell responses to AZD1222 COVID-19 vaccine. Assay used: immunoSEQ multiplex PCR; TCRdb lists only in-frame clones, some missing. The sample has 90,000 to 95,000 clones; approximately 91% are singletons. Sequencing used peripheral blood, obtained on day 0 of AZD1222 vaccination. The receptors were gathered from an adult in good health. Both conserved end residues are part of each CDR3. The D gene is left open where the match is weak. Clone size is given for some rows only: seen once, a few or many times, or a class if the clone is expanded.

d_call	j_call	clone_size	v_call	cdr3_aa	cdr3_nt
-	TRBJ2-2	-	TRBV5-4	CASSLGGGSRTGELFF	TGTGCCAGCAGCTTGGGAGGTGGGAGTAGAACCGGGGAGCTGTTTTTT
-	TRBJ1-2	-	TRBV7-2	CASTLVIGDPSGYTF	TGTGCCAGCACCCTAGTGATTGGTGATCCTTCTGGCTACACCTTC
TRBD2	TRBJ2-5	-	TRBV7-3	CASSLNVLSGGAGETQYF	TGTGCCAGCAGCTTAAATGTCCTGAGCGGGGGGGCCGGAGAGACCCAGTACTTC
TRBD1	TRBJ1-5	-	TRBV19	CASSIQGDNQPQHF	TGTGCCAGTAGTATCCAGGGGGACAATCAGCCCCAGCATTTT
TRBD2	TRBJ2-1	-	TRBV7-9	CASSLASVGGYNEQFF	TGTGCCAGCAGCTTAGCCTCGGTCGGGGGGTACAATGAGCAGTTCTTC
-	TRBJ2-3	-	TRBV27	CASSLRGQSTDTQYF	TGTGCCAGCAGTTTACGCGGACAGAGCACAGATACGCAGTATTTT
-	TRBJ2-4	-	TRBV5-3	CARSPPSRADIQYF	TGTGCCAGAAGCCCCCCATCAAGGGCGGACATTCAGTACTTC
-	TRBJ1-1	-	TRBV5-1	CASSLGGTPEAFF	TGCGCCAGCAGCTTGGGGGGGACGCCTGAAGCTTTCTTT
-	TRBJ1-3	-	TRBV19	CASSIVRPSGNTIYF	TGTGCCAGTAGTATAGTAAGACCTTCTGGAAACACCATATATTTT
-	TRBJ2-1	-	TRBV18	CASSPPVVNEQFF	TGTGCCAGCTCACCACCGGTGGTTAATGAGCAGTTCTTC
-	TRBJ1-4	-	TRBV5-1	CASSSSRDRFNEKLFF	TGCGCCAGCAGCTCGTCCCGGGACCGATTCAATGAAAAACTGTTTTTT
-	TRBJ1-5	once	TRBV7-2	CASSLVSAPGSNQPQHF	TGTGCCAGCAGCTTAGTGTCGGCCCCAGGGAGCAATCAGCCCCAGCATTTT
-	TRBJ1-1	-	TRBV9	CPSSVGGAGGPMNTEAFF	TGTCCCAGCAGCGTAGGGGGGGCCGGGGGCCCGATGAACACTGAAGCTTTCTTT
-	TRBJ1-6	-	TRBV5-1	CASSSDGQDSPLHF	TGCGCCAGCAGCAGTGACGGTCAGGATTCACCCCTCCACTTT
TRBD1	TRBJ1-1	many	TRBV19	CASSRTGGSTRKNTEAFF	TGTGCCAGTAGTAGAACAGGGGGAAGTACGAGAAAGAACACTGAAGCTTTCTTT
-	TRBJ2-1	-	TRBV20-1	CSASGTPSPNEQFF	TGCAGTGCTAGTGGGACTCCCTCTCCCAATGAGCAGTTCTTC
-	TRBJ2-2	-	TRBV23-1	CASSRFLIVEELFF	TGCGCCAGCTCCCGATTTCTGATTGTGGAGGAGCTGTTTTTT
-	TRBJ1-1	-	TRBV19	CASSIAGARAEAFF	TGTGCCAGTAGTATAGCTGGGGCTAGGGCTGAAGCTTTCTTT
-	TRBJ1-2	-	TRBV19	CASNRNYGYTF	TGTGCCAGTAACAGAAACTATGGCTACACCTTC
TRBD2	TRBJ2-3	-	TRBV12-3/TRBV12-4	CASSFPGGEEYF	TGTGCCAGCAGTTTCCCCGGGGGGGAGGAGTATTTT
-	TRBJ1-2	-	TRBV4-3	CASSQIPPAGRGYTF	TGCGCCAGCAGCCAAATTCCCCCAGCAGGGAGGGGCTACACCTTC
-	TRBJ1-5	-	TRBV10-3	CAIPENSNQPQHF	TGTGCCATCCCAGAAAATAGCAATCAGCCCCAGCATTTT